The present TCR beta chain was sequenced within a study of blood T cells in healthy people across ages. Together with a sample-barcoded 5' primer, a J-beta primer mix was included in a second PCR lasting about 6 to 11 cycles. TCRdb re-called the 5' RACE reads through MiXCR, storing one row per CDR3 protein. Among around 780,000 distinct CDR3 sequences listed, roughly 25% were seen once. Trimming cost V 1 base and J 1 base, with 5 bases left between them. The V gene's germline CDR1 is SGHRS and CDR2 YFSETQ. The CDR3 sequence is 13 residues long. This clonotype came up many times. These records were also assigned to another study, of T cells of mothers and their children.

The TCR comes from a boy between 5 and 17 years old in good health. The rearrangement uses TRBV5-1 and TRBJ1-1, with unresolved D. The sample taken for sequencing was blood. The CDR3 coding sequence is TGCGCCAGCAGCTTGAGGCCGAACACTGAAGCTTTCTTT. It yields the protein CASSLRPNTEAFF.